This T cell receptor (beta chain) was documented in a study of cytomegalovirus exposure and HLA in healthy donors. With respect to this clone: Its antigen is as yet unknown.

PCR amplification relied on 60 Vbeta primers (plus 13 Jbeta primers). Sequencing was performed with immunoSEQ multiplex PCR; in TCRdb, only in-frame clones are kept and a portion is missing. Of about 100,000 clones in the sample, 78% were seen once. CDR3 length: 16 amino acids. V lost 0 bases and J 1 base, leaving 11 bases between the germline ends. Germline CDR1 and CDR2: WSHSY and SAAADI. Study-level points and caveats: Sequencing likely caused a cluster of highly shared sequence variants.

The specimen was PBMCs. The clonotype comes from a woman in her sixties in good health and CMV-seronegative. The genes are TRBV10-2 and TRBJ2-3; D might be TRBD2 (5 bases). DNA of the CDR3: TGCGCCAGCAGTGAGTCGAGTTGGGGAGGCACAGATACGCAGTATTTT. The encoded protein is CASSESSWGGTDTQYF.